The 2 T cell receptor beta chains in this list originate from one sample, sequenced in a study of T cell responses to AZD1222 COVID-19 vaccine. Produced via immunoSEQ multiplex PCR; TCRdb's table is partial and in-frame only. The sample yields 12,000 to 15,000 clones, around 80% seen once. The sequenced sample was peripheral blood, obtained 28 days after the second AZD1222 dose. These receptors originate from an adult who received the AZD1222 COVID-19 vaccine.

CDR3 in DNA: TGCAGCGCCTCGATCGTAAATCAGCCCCAGCATTTT. This sequence encodes CSASIVNQPQHF. This chain connects TRBV29-1 to TRBJ1-5; D is undetermined. The germline CDR1 and CDR2 sequences are SQVTM and ANQGSEA. The germline V and J ends were trimmed by 7 bases and 4 bases, with 11 bases remaining between them. This CDR3 is built from 12 residues. Variable domain in full (rest from reference TRBV29-1 and TRBJ1-5): SAVISQKPSRDICQRGTSLTIQCQVDSQVTMMFWYRQQPGQSLTLIATANQGSEATYESGFVIDKFPISRPNLTFSTLTVSNMSPEDSSIYLCSASIVNQPQHFGDGTRLSIL.

The CDR3 region is CASSLFRARANTEAFF. DNA for the CDR3: TGCGCCAGCAGCTTGTTCCGGGCCAGGGCGAACACTGAAGCTTTCTTT. V and J are TRBV5-1 and TRBJ1-1, with D possibly matching TRBD1 (5 bases). Per the germline V gene, CDR1 is SGHRS and CDR2 is YFSETQ. The ends were cut back, 1 base at V and 1 base at J, with 14 bases in the middle. The CDR3 is made up of 16 amino acids. Full variable domain (rest looked up from reference TRBV5-1 and TRBJ1-1): KAGVTQTPRYLIKTRGQQVTLSCSPISGHRSVSWYQQTPGQGLQFLFEYFSETQRNKGNFPGRFSGRQFSNSRSEMNVSTLELGDSALYLCASSLFRARANTEAFFGQGTRLTVV.